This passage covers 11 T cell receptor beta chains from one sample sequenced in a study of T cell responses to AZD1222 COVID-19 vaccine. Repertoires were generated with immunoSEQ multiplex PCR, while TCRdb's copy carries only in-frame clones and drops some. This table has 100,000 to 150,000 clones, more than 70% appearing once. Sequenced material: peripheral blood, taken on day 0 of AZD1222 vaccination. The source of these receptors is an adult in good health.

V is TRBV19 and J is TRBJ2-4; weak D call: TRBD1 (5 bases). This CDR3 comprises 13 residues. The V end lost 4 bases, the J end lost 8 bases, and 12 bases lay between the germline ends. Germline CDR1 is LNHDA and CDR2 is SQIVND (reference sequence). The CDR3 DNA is TGTGCCAGTAGTAAGATTGGGGCGGACATTCAGTACTTC. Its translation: CASSKIGADIQYF.

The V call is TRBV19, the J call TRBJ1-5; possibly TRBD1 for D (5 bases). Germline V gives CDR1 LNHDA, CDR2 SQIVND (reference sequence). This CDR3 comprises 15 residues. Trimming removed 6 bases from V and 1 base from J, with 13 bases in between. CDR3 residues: CASSPRGPSNQPQHF. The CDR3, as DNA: TGTGCCAGTAGCCCCCGGGGACCAAGCAATCAGCCCCAGCATTTT.

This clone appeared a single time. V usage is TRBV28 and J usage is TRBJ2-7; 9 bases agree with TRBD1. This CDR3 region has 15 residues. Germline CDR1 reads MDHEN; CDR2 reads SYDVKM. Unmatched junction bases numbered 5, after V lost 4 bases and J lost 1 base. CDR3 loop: CASSSGQGPSYEQYF. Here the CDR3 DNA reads TGTGCCAGCAGTTCTGGACAGGGGCCGTCCTACGAGCAGTACTTC.

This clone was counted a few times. The CDR3 bases are TGTGCCAGCAGTGAACCCGACAGGGTAGCCTATGGCTACACCTTC. This gives the protein CASSEPDRVAYGYTF. The rearrangement joins TRBV6-1 to TRBJ1-2, with 7 bases aligning to TRBD1. V shed 2 bases, J shed 4 bases, and the junction held 7 bases outside the gene matches. The germline V gene has CDR1 MNHNS and CDR2 SASEGT. CDR3 length: 15 amino acids.

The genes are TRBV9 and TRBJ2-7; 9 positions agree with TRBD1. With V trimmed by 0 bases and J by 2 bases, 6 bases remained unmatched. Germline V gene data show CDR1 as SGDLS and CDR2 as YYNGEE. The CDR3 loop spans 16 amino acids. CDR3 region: CASSVAPGTGTYEQYF. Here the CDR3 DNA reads TGTGCCAGCAGCGTAGCTCCCGGGACAGGGACCTACGAGCAGTACTTC.

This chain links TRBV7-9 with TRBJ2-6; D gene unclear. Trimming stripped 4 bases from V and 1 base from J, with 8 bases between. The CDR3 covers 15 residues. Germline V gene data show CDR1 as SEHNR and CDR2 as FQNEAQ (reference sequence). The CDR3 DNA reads TGTGCCAGCAGCTCGCAGAGATCTGGGGCCAACGTCCTGACTTTC. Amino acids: CASSSQRSGANVLTF.

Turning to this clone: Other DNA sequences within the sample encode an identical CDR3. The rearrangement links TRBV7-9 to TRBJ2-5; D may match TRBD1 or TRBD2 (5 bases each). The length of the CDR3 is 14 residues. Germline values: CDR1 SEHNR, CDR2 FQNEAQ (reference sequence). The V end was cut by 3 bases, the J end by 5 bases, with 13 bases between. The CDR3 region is CASSFGTLGETQYF. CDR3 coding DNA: TGTGCCAGCAGCTTCGGGACCCTCGGGGAGACCCAGTACTTC.

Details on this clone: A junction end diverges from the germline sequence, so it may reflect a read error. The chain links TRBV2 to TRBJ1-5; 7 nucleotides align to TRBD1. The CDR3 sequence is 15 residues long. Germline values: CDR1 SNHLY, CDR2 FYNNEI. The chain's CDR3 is CASSEETGRGQPQHF. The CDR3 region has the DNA TGTGCCAGCAGCGAAGAGACAGGGAGGGGTCAGCCCCAGCATTTT.

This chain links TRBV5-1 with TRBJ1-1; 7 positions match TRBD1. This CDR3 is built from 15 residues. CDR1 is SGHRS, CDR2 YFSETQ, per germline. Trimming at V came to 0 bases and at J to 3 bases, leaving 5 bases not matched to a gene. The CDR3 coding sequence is TGCGCCAGCAGCTTGGGTACAGGGGCGCACACTGAAGCTTTCTTT. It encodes CASSLGTGAHTEAFF.

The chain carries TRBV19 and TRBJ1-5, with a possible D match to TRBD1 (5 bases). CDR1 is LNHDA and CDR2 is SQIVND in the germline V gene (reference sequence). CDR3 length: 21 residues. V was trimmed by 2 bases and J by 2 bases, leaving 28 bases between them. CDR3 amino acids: CASSIYSLGTVGGIRNQPQHF. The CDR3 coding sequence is TGTGCCAGTAGTATATACTCCCTCGGGACTGTCGGAGGTATCCGCAATCAGCCCCAGCATTTT.

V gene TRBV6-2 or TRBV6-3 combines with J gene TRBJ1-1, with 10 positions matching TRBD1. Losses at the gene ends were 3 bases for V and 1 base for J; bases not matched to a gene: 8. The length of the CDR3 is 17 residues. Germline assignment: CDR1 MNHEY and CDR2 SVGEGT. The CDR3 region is CASSYTGQGKENTEAFF. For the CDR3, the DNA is TGTGCCAGCAGTTATACGGGACAGGGGAAGGAGAACACTGAAGCTTTCTTT.